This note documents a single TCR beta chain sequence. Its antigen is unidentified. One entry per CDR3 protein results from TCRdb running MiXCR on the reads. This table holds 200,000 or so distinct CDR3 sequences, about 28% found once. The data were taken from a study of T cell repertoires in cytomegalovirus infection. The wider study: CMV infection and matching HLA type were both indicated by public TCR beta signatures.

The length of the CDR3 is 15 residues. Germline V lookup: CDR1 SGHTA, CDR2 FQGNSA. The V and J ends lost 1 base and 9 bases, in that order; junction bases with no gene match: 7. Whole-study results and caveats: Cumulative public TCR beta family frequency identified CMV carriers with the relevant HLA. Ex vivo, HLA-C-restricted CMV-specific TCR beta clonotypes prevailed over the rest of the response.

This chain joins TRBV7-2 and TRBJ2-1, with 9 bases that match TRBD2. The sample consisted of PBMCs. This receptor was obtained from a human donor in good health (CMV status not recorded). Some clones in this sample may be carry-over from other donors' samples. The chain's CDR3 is CASSLGRRGGGEQFF. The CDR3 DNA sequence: TGTGCCAGCAGCTTAGGCCGGCGGGGGGGCGGTGAGCAGTTCTTC. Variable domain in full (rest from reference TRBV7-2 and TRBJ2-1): GAGVSQSPSNKVTEKGKDVELRCDPISGHTALYWYRQSLGQGLEFLIYFQGNSAPDKSGLPSDRFSAERTGGSVSTLTIQRTQQEDSAVYLCASSLGRRGGGEQFFGPGTRLTVL.